This TCR beta chain appears in the sequencing data of a study of cytomegalovirus exposure and HLA in healthy donors. Whole-study results and caveats: Most of the TCR beta V segments (in an earlier analysis) were productive either about 87% or about 30% of the time. Indistinguishable V segments, including TRBV6-2 and TRBV6-3, were excluded. Common viral pathogens (according to a later analysis) appeared linked to several of the most significant clusters. A later analysis reportedly identified an Asian-associated ancestry cluster as carrying fewer N-insertions than the 666-donor mean.

With regard to this clone: Its cognate antigen is unknown.

Vbeta (60) and Jbeta (13) primers were used in the PCR. Libraries were prepared by immunoSEQ multiplex PCR; TCRdb keeps only in-frame clonotypes and omits some of them. Among some 140,000 clones listed, over 50% were seen once. V lost 2 bases to trimming and J lost 6 bases; unmatched junction nucleotides: 4. The CDR3 extends over 14 amino acids. Germline values: CDR1 KGHSH, CDR2 LQKENI. The chain recombines TRBV18 with TRBJ2-7; 10 bases match TRBD2. The sample taken for sequencing was PBMCs. The receptor comes from a human donor in good health. The CDR3 here is CASSPEVAGGEQYF. The CDR3 nucleotides are TGTGCCAGCTCACCAGAGGTAGCGGGAGGCGAGCAGTACTTC.